The present TCR beta chain was sequenced within a study of monozygotic twins with inflammatory bowel disease. TCRdb processed the 5' RACE reads again and assigns one entry to each CDR3 protein, with no DNA. The sample totals 310,000 or so distinct CDR3 sequences. The sequenced sample consisted of blood. This TCR was sampled from a human donor with ulcerative colitis or Crohn's disease, or a healthy co-twin of an affected twin (not recorded which).

The CDR3 sequence: CASSRTVNYGYTF. The rearrangement uses TRBV5-5 and TRBJ1-2. Germline CDR1 and CDR2: SGHKS and YYEKEE (reference sequence). There are 13 residues in the CDR3.